This TCR beta chain was captured in a study of human T cells and chemical hapten exposure. Overall study: Donors were sensitized with 2% DPC on the upper inner arm.

Using its own MiXCR run on the RACE reads, TCRdb lists one record per CDR3 protein. The table includes about 200,000 distinct CDR3 sequences, 24% detected once. This CDR3 region has 13 residues. CDR1 is SQVTM, CDR2 ANQGSEA, per germline. Trimming cost V 8 bases and J 3 bases; bases outside gene matches: 8. The sample's time point: patch test 3, about 24 weeks after DPC sensitization. Treatment: therapeutic diphenylcyclopropenone sensitization with weekly scalp DPC. This clonotype was seen more than once but under ten times. No antigen is known for it. Study results and limitations: The study found expanded TCRs formed significantly more large CDR3 similarity clusters than controls.

The sequences come from whole blood, collected in connection with sensitization to the hapten diphenylcyclopropenone (DPC). The chain has TRBV29-1 and TRBJ2-5, with TRBD1 matching over 8 bases. The clonotype comes from a woman aged 40-49 years with alopecia areata. Some clones in this sample may be carry-over from other donors' samples. This CDR3 is CSSSHRGEETQYF. The CDR3, as DNA: TGCAGCTCCAGTCACAGGGGGGAAGAGACCCAGTACTTC.